This passage covers 17 T cell receptor beta chains from one sample sequenced in a study of T cell responses to AZD1222 COVID-19 vaccine. Assay: immunoSEQ multiplex PCR; the TCRdb copy retains only in-frame clones and omits some. The sample has 65,000 to 80,000 clones; under 95% are singletons. Sequenced here: peripheral blood, sampled on day 0 of MenACWY control vaccination. Source of these receptors: an adult in good health.

The CDR3 spells CASRSSGDSYEQYF. The DNA of the CDR3 is TGTGCCAGCAGGTCTAGCGGGGATTCCTACGAGCAGTACTTC. The gene calls are TRBV6-6 and TRBJ2-7, with 9 positions matching TRBD2. The trim removed 6 bases at V and 1 base at J, leaving 4 bases unmatched. Germline CDR1 is MNHNY and CDR2 is SVGAGI (reference sequence). The CDR3 loop spans 14 amino acids.

The chain uses TRBV5-1 and TRBJ2-3; D not resolved. V lost 5 bases, J lost 0 bases, and 16 bases lay in between. This CDR3 is 16 amino acids long. CDR1 SGHRS and CDR2 YFSETQ come from the germline V gene. CDR3 sequence: CASSSVAGGSTDTQYF. The DNA for the CDR3 is TGCGCCAGCAGTTCAGTAGCAGGCGGAAGCACAGATACGCAGTATTTT.

This clone was seen only once. The chain links TRBV2 to TRBJ1-1, with 8 bases identical to TRBD1. Germline CDR1 SNHLY, CDR2 FYNNEI. V lost 6 bases to trimming and J lost 1 base; unmatched junction nucleotides: 4. This CDR3 has 14 residues. The chain's CDR3 is CASSGQGRNTEAFF. In DNA form, the CDR3 reads TGTGCCAGCAGCGGACAGGGTAGGAACACTGAAGCTTTCTTT.

In DNA, the CDR3 is TGCGCCAGCAGCCAAGGAAACAGGGGATTTTACGAGCAGTACTTC. It codes for CASSQGNRGFYEQYF. The chain carries TRBV4-3 and TRBJ2-7, with 7 bases lining up with TRBD1. Germline loops: CDR1 LGHNA, CDR2 YSLEER. J was trimmed by 4 bases and V by 1 base; bases with no gene match: 7. The CDR3 is 15 residues long.

The chain carries TRBV6-5 and TRBJ1-4, with D hard to call. The CDR3 has 13 amino acids. V shed 0 bases and J shed 11 bases, with 10 bases lying between them. Germline V gene lookup returns CDR1 MNHEY and CDR2 SVGAGI. CDR3 in amino acids: CASSYSTAGKLFF. The CDR3, as DNA: TGTGCCAGCAGTTACTCGACCGCTGGGAAACTGTTTTTT.

The chain recombines TRBV12-3 or TRBV12-4 with TRBJ2-2, with 7 bases matching TRBD1. V gave up 6 bases and J gave up 7 bases; unmatched junction bases: 5. The CDR3 extends over 13 amino acids. The CDR3 here is CASSQGGGGELFF. Here the CDR3 DNA reads TGTGCCAGCAGCCAAGGGGGCGGCGGGGAGCTGTTTTTT.

The rearrangement joins TRBV4-3 to TRBJ2-1, with D possibly matching TRBD2 (6 bases). Deletions cut 0 bases from V and 9 bases from J, with 12 bases between. CDR1 LGHNA and CDR2 YSLEER come from the germline V gene. This CDR3 comprises 14 residues. The CDR3 reads CASSQDLGGSEQFF. The CDR3 nucleotides read TGCGCCAGCAGCCAAGATCTGGGGGGATCTGAGCAGTTCTTC.

The V call is TRBV28, the J call TRBJ2-2; the match to TRBD1 covers 7 bases. The germline CDR1 and CDR2 sequences are MDHEN and SYDVKM. V trimming: 7 bases; J trimming: 7 bases; junction bases outside the gene matches: 6. CDR3 length: 13 amino acids. This CDR3 is CASNRGVGGELFF. CDR3 DNA: TGTGCCAGCAACAGGGGCGTTGGCGGGGAGCTGTTTTTT.

This sequence joins TRBV28 and TRBJ1-4; D unresolved. Germline CDR1 and CDR2: MDHEN and SYDVKM. The CDR3 length is 13 residues. The V end was cut by 5 bases, the J end by 8 bases, with 12 bases between. The CDR3 bases are TGTGCCAGCAGTGGAGCCGATGGGGAAAAACTGTTTTTT. The encoded protein is CASSGADGEKLFF.

The chain combines TRBV19 with TRBJ2-5; D is possibly TRBD2 (6 bases). This CDR3 is built from 13 residues. CDR1 LNHDA and CDR2 SQIVND come from the germline V gene (reference sequence). V lost 4 bases to trimming and J lost 4 bases, with 10 bases between them. The CDR3 sequence is CASSTTGGETQYF. The CDR3 DNA reads TGTGCCAGTAGTACCACCGGGGGAGAGACCCAGTACTTC.

The gene calls are TRBV12-3 or TRBV12-4 and TRBJ1-1; unclear D gene. The CDR3 runs to 13 residues. Trimming removed 3 bases from V and 1 base from J, with 6 bases in between. In DNA form, the CDR3 reads TGTGCCAGCAGTTTTAGTCCGAACACTGAAGCTTTCTTT. This codes for CASSFSPNTEAFF.

This clone is a singleton in its sample. The chain couples TRBV6-1 to TRBJ1-2, with D uncertain. The V end was cut by 2 bases, the J end by 5 bases, with 12 bases between. Germline V CDR1 and CDR2: MNHNS, SASEGT. This CDR3 contains 14 residues. The CDR3 DNA is TGTGCCAGCAGTGAACCGATAGTATCATATGGCTACACCTTC. This translates into CASSEPIVSYGYTF.

This chain uses TRBV9 with TRBJ1-4; TRBD1 matches at 9 bases. V trimming: 4 bases; J trimming: 0 bases; junction bases outside the gene matches: 7. There are 17 residues in the CDR3. CDR1 is SGDLS and CDR2 is YYNGEE in the germline V gene. The CDR3 is CASSQQGARATNEKLFF. CDR3 DNA sequence: TGTGCCAGCAGCCAACAGGGGGCAAGGGCAACTAATGAAAAACTGTTTTTT.

V gene TRBV3-1 (or the pseudogene TRBV3-2) combines with J gene TRBJ2-7; D remains unclear. Germline values: CDR1 LGHDT, CDR2 YNNKEL (reference sequence). Trimming pared 1 base from V and 6 bases from J, leaving 16 bases between. The CDR3 has 15 amino acids. CDR3 nucleotides: TGTGCCAGCAGCCAAGGTTGGCAGGTTATCGCCGAGCAGTACTTC. It is translated as CASSQGWQVIAEQYF.

The gene calls are TRBV4-1 and TRBJ2-7; no clear D. Trimming pared 0 bases from V and 2 bases from J, leaving 14 bases between. Germline assignment: CDR1 MGHRA and CDR2 YSYEKL. This CDR3 is built from 16 residues. DNA of the CDR3: TGCGCCAGCAGCCAAGAGGGCGGCGACCCCACCTACGAGCAGTACTTC. Protein sequence: CASSQEGGDPTYEQYF.

The gene calls are TRBV2 and TRBJ1-2; no clear D gene. This CDR3 contains 12 residues. Trimming removed 9 bases from V and 5 bases from J, with 13 bases in between. Germline V gives CDR1 SNHLY, CDR2 FYNNEI. The DNA for the CDR3 is TGTGCCAGTAAGAACGACATATATGGCTACACCTTC. Translating it yields CASKNDIYGYTF.

The rearrangement links TRBV23-1 to TRBJ2-7; D is possibly TRBD2 (5 bases). TRBV23-1 is an ORF; its function is uncertain. The germline V and J ends were trimmed by 8 bases and 5 bases, with 19 bases remaining between them. This CDR3 has 14 residues. CDR3 DNA: TGCGCCAGCCATTTCCGAGAGGGTAGCCACGAGCAGTACTTC. Its translation: CASHFREGSHEQYF.